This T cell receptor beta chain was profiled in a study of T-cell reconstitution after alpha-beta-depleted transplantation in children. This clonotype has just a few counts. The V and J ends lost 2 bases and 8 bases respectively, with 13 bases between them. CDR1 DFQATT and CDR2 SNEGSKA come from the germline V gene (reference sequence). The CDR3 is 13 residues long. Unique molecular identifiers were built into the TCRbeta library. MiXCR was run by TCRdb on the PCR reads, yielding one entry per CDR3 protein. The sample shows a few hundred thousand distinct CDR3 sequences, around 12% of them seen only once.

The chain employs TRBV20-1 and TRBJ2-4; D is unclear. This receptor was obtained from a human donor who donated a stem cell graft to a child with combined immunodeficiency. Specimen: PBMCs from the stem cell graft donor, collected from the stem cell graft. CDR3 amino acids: CSARRVGRDIQYF. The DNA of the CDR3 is TGCAGTGCTAGACGGGTGGGTCGTGACATTCAGTACTTC.